This T cell receptor beta chain is drawn from a study of cytomegalovirus exposure and HLA in healthy donors. Turning to the study itself: It was reported in a later analysis that the approximately 110 validation repertoires used the same platform as the 550 to 850 first-cohort repertoires.

An approximately 130-subject validation cohort, separate from the roughly 670-subject first cohort, supplied the donors. Profiled with immunoSEQ multiplex PCR; TCRdb holds only in-frame clones, not every one. The table has about 190,000 clones, roughly 83% seen once. As concerns this clone: Its cognate antigen is unknown.

General study points: Three chains tied to CMV proved CMV antigen-specific in vitro. The listing of 150 to 200 TCR beta chains classed them as cytomegalovirus-associated.

Per germline, CDR1 SGHNT and CDR2 YENEEA. J was trimmed by 4 bases and V by 5 bases; bases with no gene match: 7. The CDR3 runs 15 residues. The sequence derives from a woman aged 18-29 years in good health and CMV-seronegative. The sample was PBMCs. The gene calls are TRBV11-3 and TRBJ2-1; 8 bases match TRBD2. CDR3 nucleotides: TGTGCCAGCAGCCCAGGGACTAGGGGTTACAATGAGCAGTTCTTC. The encoded protein is CASSPGTRGYNEQFF.